This TCR beta chain stems from a study of blood T cell repertoires in COVID-19. The wider study: The analysed material was cDNA or gDNA that came from T cells, B-cell-depleted T cells, or PBMCs.

This CDR3 has 16 residues. Trimming removed 7 bases at V and 7 bases at J, with 20 bases between. Germline CDR1 MNHEY, CDR2 SMNVEV (reference sequence). Original processing notes: Quantification of nucleated cells was approximated via reference gene primer amplification. Clones were read by immunoSEQ multiplex PCR, and TCRdb kept only the in-frame ones, dropping some. The V and J calls and clone size were taken over from that table, and D and trimming were inferred from the DNA. The sample yields 300,000 to 350,000 clones, 87% seen once. This clone was counted once. V is TRBV27 and J is TRBJ1-6; D not resolved. The sample comprised peripheral blood. The source of this sequence is a man aged 30 to 45 with COVID-19, enrolled during active disease. The CDR3 sequence is CASTISRLGVNSPLHF. As DNA, the CDR3 is TGTGCCAGCACCATCTCTCGCCTCGGGGTCAATTCACCCCTCCACTTT.